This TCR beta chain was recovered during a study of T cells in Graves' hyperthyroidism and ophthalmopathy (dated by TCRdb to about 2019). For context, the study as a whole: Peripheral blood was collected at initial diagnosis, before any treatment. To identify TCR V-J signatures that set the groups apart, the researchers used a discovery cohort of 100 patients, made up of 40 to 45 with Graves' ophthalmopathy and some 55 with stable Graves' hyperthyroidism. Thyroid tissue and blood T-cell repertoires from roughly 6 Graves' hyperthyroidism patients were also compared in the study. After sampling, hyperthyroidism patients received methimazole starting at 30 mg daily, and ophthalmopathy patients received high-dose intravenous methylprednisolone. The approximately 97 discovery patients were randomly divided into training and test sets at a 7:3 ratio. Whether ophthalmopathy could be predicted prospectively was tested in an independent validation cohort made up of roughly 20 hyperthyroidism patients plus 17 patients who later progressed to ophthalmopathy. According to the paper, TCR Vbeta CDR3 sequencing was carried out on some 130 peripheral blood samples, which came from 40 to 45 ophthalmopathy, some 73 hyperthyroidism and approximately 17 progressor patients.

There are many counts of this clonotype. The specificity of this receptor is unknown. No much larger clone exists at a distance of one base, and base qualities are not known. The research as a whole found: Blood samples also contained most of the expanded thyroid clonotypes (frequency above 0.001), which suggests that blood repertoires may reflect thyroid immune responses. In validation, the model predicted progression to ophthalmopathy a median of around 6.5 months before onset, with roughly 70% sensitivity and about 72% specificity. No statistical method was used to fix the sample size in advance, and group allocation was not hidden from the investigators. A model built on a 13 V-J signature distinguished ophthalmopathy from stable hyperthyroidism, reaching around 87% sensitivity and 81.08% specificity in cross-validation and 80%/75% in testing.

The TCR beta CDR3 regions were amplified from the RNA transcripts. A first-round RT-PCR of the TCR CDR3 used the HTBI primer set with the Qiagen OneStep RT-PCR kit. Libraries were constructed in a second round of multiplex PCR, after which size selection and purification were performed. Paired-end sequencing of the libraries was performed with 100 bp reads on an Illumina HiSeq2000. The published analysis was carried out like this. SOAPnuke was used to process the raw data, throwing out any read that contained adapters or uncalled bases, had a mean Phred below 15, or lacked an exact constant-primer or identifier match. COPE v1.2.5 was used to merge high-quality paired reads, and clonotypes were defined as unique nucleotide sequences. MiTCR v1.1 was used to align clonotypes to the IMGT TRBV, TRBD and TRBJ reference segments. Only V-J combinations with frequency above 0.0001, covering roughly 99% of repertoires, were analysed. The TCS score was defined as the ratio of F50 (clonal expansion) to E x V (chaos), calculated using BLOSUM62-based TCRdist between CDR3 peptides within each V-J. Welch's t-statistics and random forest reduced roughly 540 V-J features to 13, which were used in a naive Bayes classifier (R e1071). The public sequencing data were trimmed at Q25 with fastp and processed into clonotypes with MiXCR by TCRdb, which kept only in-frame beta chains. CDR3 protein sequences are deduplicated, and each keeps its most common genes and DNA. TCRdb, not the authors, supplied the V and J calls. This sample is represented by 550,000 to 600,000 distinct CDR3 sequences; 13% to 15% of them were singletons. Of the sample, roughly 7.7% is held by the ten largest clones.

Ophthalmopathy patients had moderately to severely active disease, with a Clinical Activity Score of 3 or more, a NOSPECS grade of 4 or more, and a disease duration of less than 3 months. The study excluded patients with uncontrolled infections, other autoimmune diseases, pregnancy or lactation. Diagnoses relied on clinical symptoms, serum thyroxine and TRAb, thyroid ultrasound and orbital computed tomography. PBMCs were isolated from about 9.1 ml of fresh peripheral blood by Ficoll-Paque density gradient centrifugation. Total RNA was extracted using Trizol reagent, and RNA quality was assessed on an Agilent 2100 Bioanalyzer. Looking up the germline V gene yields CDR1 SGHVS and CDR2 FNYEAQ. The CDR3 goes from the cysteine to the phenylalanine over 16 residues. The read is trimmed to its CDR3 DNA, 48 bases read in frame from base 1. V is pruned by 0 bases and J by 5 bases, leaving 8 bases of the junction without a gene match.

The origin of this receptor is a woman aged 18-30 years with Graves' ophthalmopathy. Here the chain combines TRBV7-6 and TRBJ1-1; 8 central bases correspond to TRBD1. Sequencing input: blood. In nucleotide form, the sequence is TGTGCCAGCAGCTTAGCCGTGGCAGGGGGCAGGACTGAAGCTTTCTTT. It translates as CASSLAVAGGRTEAFF.